A selection of T cell receptor beta chains follows, all from one sample in a study of shared clonotypes between healthy human individuals. TCRdb's copy holds only in-frame clones and misses some; the assay was immunoSEQ multiplex PCR. Among roughly 1,800,000 clones listed, approximately 94% were seen once. Sequencing used naive CD8+ T cells sorted from blood. The receptors derive from a young man in good health. CDR3s include the opening cysteine and the closing phenylalanine or tryptophan. The order of the fields is clone size, CDR3 length, D gene, V gene, J gene, CDR3 protein, CDR3 DNA. A D gene is named only where the DNA matches it firmly. Not all rows give a size; the values are once, few, many and, for expanded clones, a class.

>-|13|-|TRBV6-5|TRBJ2-5
CAIKDPAEETQYF
TGTGCCATCAAGGATCCAGCGGAAGAGACCCAGTACTTC
>-|15|TRBD1|TRBV4-3|TRBJ1-1
CASSQAQGGNTEAFF
TGCGCCAGCAGCCAAGCTCAGGGGGGGAACACTGAAGCTTTCTTT
>-|13|-|TRBV11-2|TRBJ2-2
CASSLELTGELFF
TGTGCCAGCAGCTTAGAGCTGACCGGGGAGCTGTTTTTT
>-|13|-|TRBV6-5|TRBJ1-1
CASSYTGDTEAFF
TGTGCCAGCAGTTACACGGGAGACACTGAAGCTTTCTTT
>-|15|-|TRBV9|TRBJ2-7
CASSVGAESHYEQYF
TGTGCCAGCAGCGTAGGAGCGGAGTCCCACTACGAGCAGTACTTC
>once|15|-|TRBV6-1|TRBJ2-7
CASSEAAGLYTEQYF
TGTGCCAGCAGTGAAGCCGCGGGACTTTACACCGAGCAGTACTTC
>-|16|TRBD2|TRBV7-8|TRBJ2-5
CASSPPKGLAEETQYF
TGTGCCAGCAGCCCACCTAAGGGACTAGCCGAAGAGACCCAGTACTTC
>-|16|-|TRBV11-2|TRBJ2-1
CASSALVGLSYNEQFF
TGTGCCAGCAGCGCACTAGTCGGACTCTCCTACAATGAGCAGTTCTTC
>-|16|TRBD2|TRBV29-1|TRBJ2-7
CSVADGTSGSKYEQYF
TGCAGCGTAGCTGATGGGACTAGCGGGAGTAAATACGAGCAGTACTTC
>-|15|TRBD1|TRBV27|TRBJ2-5
CASSLQTGVMETQYF
TGTGCCAGCAGTCTCCAGACAGGGGTAATGGAGACCCAGTACTTC
>-|14|-|TRBV27|TRBJ2-1
CASRFRGSYNEQFF
TGTGCCAGCCGTTTCCGGGGCTCCTACAATGAGCAGTTCTTC
>-|14|TRBD1|TRBV27|TRBJ1-5
CASSITGVGQPQHF
TGTGCCAGCAGTATCACAGGGGTGGGGCAGCCCCAGCATTTT
>-|16|-|TRBV7-9|TRBJ1-2
CASSLAPVVVNYGYTF
TGTGCCAGCAGCTTAGCGCCAGTTGTGGTTAACTATGGCTACACCTTC
>-|14|-|TRBV7-9|TRBJ1-1
CASSSQVGVTEAFF
TGTGCCAGCAGCTCTCAGGTTGGGGTCACTGAAGCTTTCTTT